These 27 T cell receptor beta chains came from one sample sequenced in a study of cytomegalovirus exposure and HLA in healthy donors. The PCR made use of 60 Vbeta and 13 Jbeta primers. Repertoires were generated with immunoSEQ multiplex PCR, while TCRdb's copy carries only in-frame clones and drops some. The profile shows 95,000 to 150,000 clones, about 76% of them singletons. The specimen was PBMCs. All receptors come from a woman aged 40 to 50 in good health and CMV-seronegative.

The chain couples TRBV4-3 to TRBJ1-6; a possible D gene is TRBD1 (5 bases). The CDR3 has 15 residues. Germline CDR1 and CDR2: LGHNA and YSLEER. Trimming removed 1 base at V and 5 bases at J, with 9 bases between. CDR3 in amino acids: CASSQAWGDNSPLHF. The CDR3 coding sequence is TGCGCCAGCAGCCAAGCGTGGGGGGATAATTCACCCCTCCACTTT.

V gene TRBV27 combines with J gene TRBJ2-7, with TRBD2 matching 10 bases. V dropped 3 bases and J dropped 2; count of bases not matched to a gene: 4. The CDR3 totals 15 residues. The germline V gene has CDR1 MNHEY and CDR2 SMNVEV (reference sequence). CDR3 amino acids: CASSFGTSATYEQYF. The CDR3 nucleotides read TGTGCCAGCAGTTTCGGGACTAGCGCAACCTACGAGCAGTACTTC.

V is TRBV4-2 and J is TRBJ1-1; D perhaps matches TRBD1 (5 bases). V lost 1 base and J lost 4, with 7 bases in between. CDR1 and CDR2 (germline): LGHNA, YNFKEQ. The CDR3 has 13 residues. CDR3 in amino acids: CASSQAQGTEAFF. As DNA, the CDR3 is TGTGCCAGCAGCCAAGCGCAGGGCACTGAAGCTTTCTTT.

This clone was seen more than once but under ten times. The V call is TRBV2, the J call TRBJ1-5; 11 bases map to TRBD1. The germline CDR1 and CDR2 sequences are SNHLY and FYNNEI. This CDR3 is built from 15 residues. Unmatched junction bases numbered 2, after V lost 2 bases and J lost 5 bases. The CDR3 nucleotides are TGTGCCAGCAGTGAATGGACAGGGGGCGATCAGCCCCAGCATTTT. It specifies CASSEWTGGDQPQHF.

The table lists this clone with a count of one. V and J are TRBV6-5 and TRBJ1-2; the D gene is possibly TRBD1 (5 bases). Trimming stripped 6 bases from V and 3 bases from J, with 14 bases between. CDR1 and CDR2 from the germline V gene are MNHEY and SVGAGI. The CDR3 contains 14 residues. CDR3 coding DNA: TGTGCCAGCAGCAAATCGGGACTGCACTATGGCTACACCTTC. It is translated as CASSKSGLHYGYTF.

This clone was seen once. The J gene is TRBJ1-5, the V gene TRBV18; 7 nucleotides agree with TRBD1. V shed 4 bases and J 4 bases; nucleotides not matched to a gene: 10. The CDR3 loop spans 16 amino acids. The V gene's germline CDR1 is KGHSH and CDR2 LQKENI. CDR3 DNA: TGTGCCAGCTCACGTCTCTCGGGGACAGAGAATCAGCCCCAGCATTTT. It translates to CASSRLSGTENQPQHF.

The rearrangement uses TRBV23-1 and TRBJ1-1, with no clear D. TRBV23-1 is known as an ORF, though its function is uncertain. Trimming took 6 bases from V and 3 from J, leaving 11 bases between them. The CDR3 sequence is 13 residues long. As DNA, the CDR3 is TGCGCCAGCAGGTGGCTCCTGGACACTGAAGCTTTCTTT. The encoded protein is CASRWLLDTEAFF.

The gene calls are TRBV4-1 and TRBJ1-5, with 7 bases identical to TRBD1. The junction had 2 bases not matched to a gene; V was cut back by 4 bases and J by 2 bases. This CDR3 region has 14 residues. Germline V gene data show CDR1 as MGHRA and CDR2 as YSYEKL. The chain's CDR3 is CASSRGTGNQPQHF. The CDR3 coding sequence is TGCGCCAGCAGCCGGGGGACAGGCAATCAGCCCCAGCATTTT.

The chain combines TRBV18 with TRBJ2-3; D is undetermined. The V gene lost 6 bases and the J gene lost 2 bases, with 6 bases spanning the gap. This CDR3 has 12 amino acids. CDR1 is KGHSH, CDR2 LQKENI, per germline. In nucleotides, the CDR3 is TGTGCCAGCTCCCTAACCACAGATACGCAGTATTTT. This encodes CASSLTTDTQYF.

The gene calls are TRBV7-9 and TRBJ1-2; D gene uncertain. The CDR3 covers 16 residues. Between the trimmed V and J ends, which lost 5 bases and 2 bases, there was a span of 18 bases. Germline loops: CDR1 SEHNR, CDR2 FQNEAQ (reference sequence). The CDR3 DNA follows: TGTGCCAGCAGCGCAAACAGTGCCCCTACAAACTATGGCTACACCTTC. Translated: CASSANSAPTNYGYTF.

This clone was found once. This chain links TRBV7-9 with TRBJ1-2; 7 nucleotides align to TRBD1. The CDR3 has 14 amino acids. Germline-derived CDR1 and CDR2 are SEHNR and FQNEAQ (reference sequence). V lost 5 bases and J lost 6; bases outside the gene matches: 9. CDR3 nucleotide sequence: TGTGCCAGCAGCCCGCAGACAGGGTGGGATGGCTACACCTTC. Amino acid sequence: CASSPQTGWDGYTF.

This sequence joins TRBV7-9 and TRBJ2-3, with TRBD2 identical over 14 bases. This CDR3 comprises 18 residues. Germline CDR1 is SEHNR and CDR2 is FQNEAQ (reference sequence). The trim removed 4 bases at V and 2 bases at J, leaving 8 bases unmatched. The CDR3 loop reads CASSSTSGGAGFTDTQYF. CDR3 DNA sequence: TGTGCCAGCAGCTCGACTAGCGGGGGGGCCGGGTTCACAGATACGCAGTATTTT.

This clone was observed a few times. V is TRBV7-2 and J is TRBJ1-1, with 7 bases identical to TRBD1. This CDR3 spans 15 amino acids. Germline V gives CDR1 SGHTA, CDR2 FQGNSA. After removal of 5 bases from V and 2 bases from J, the junction contained 8 bases not matched to a gene. The CDR3 DNA reads TGTGCCAGCAGCGAAGGGGGCGCGGGAAACACTGAAGCTTTCTTT. This sequence encodes CASSEGGAGNTEAFF.

The rearrangement uses TRBV11-2 and TRBJ1-5; possibly TRBD1 for D (5 bases). The germline V and J ends were trimmed by 5 bases and 6 bases, with 20 bases remaining between them. The germline CDR1 and CDR2 sequences are SGHAT and FQNNGV. This CDR3 comprises 16 residues. The CDR3 sequence is CASSGYGTQGGQPQHF. The CDR3 nucleotides are TGTGCCAGCAGCGGATACGGGACTCAGGGCGGTCAGCCCCAGCATTTT.

The CDR3 bases are TGTGCCAGCAGTTACTCGAGCTCCTATAATTCACCCCTCCACTTT. Amino acids: CASSYSSSYNSPLHF. This sequence joins TRBV6-6 and TRBJ1-6; no definite D call. V was pared by 0 bases and J by 0 bases, with 3 bases between. CDR3 size: 15 residues. The germline V gene has CDR1 MNHNY and CDR2 SVGAGI (reference sequence).

V and J are TRBV6-4 and TRBJ2-1, with D perhaps matching TRBD2 (7 bases). Trimming stripped 2 bases from V and 10 bases from J, with 12 bases between. The germline V gene has CDR1 MRHNA and CDR2 SNTAGT. The CDR3 totals 13 residues. CDR3 in DNA: TGTGCCAGCAGTGACGGGGGGGCGGGGGAGCAGTTCTTC. It specifies CASSDGGAGEQFF.

The rearrangement links TRBV4-2 to TRBJ2-5; tentative D call: TRBD1 (6 bases). The germline V and J ends were trimmed by 1 base and 2 bases, with 20 bases remaining between them. In germline, CDR1 is LGHNA, CDR2 YNFKEQ. The CDR3 is made up of 18 amino acids. The CDR3 DNA follows: TGTGCCAGCAGCCAAGCCCTCCCGGGACAAAAGGGGCAAGAGACCCAGTACTTC. This encodes CASSQALPGQKGQETQYF.

The V gene is TRBV9, the J gene TRBJ1-1; the D gene is possibly TRBD1 (6 bases). Germline CDR1 reads SGDLS; CDR2 reads YYNGEE. The V gene lost 0 bases and the J gene lost 7 bases, with 13 bases spanning the gap. CDR3 size: 14 residues. The CDR3 spells CASSVGTQQGEAFF. The DNA for the CDR3 is TGTGCCAGCAGCGTAGGGACCCAACAGGGTGAAGCTTTCTTT.

V gene TRBV4-1 combines with J gene TRBJ1-3; D is ambiguous. Germline V CDR1 and CDR2: MGHRA, YSYEKL. The CDR3 covers 17 residues. V lost 1 base, J lost 0 bases, and 13 bases lay in between. The CDR3 protein is CASSQGRRALSGNTIYF. The CDR3 DNA is TGCGCCAGCAGCCAAGGACGGAGGGCCCTCTCTGGAAACACCATATATTTT.

This clone showed up just once. V is TRBV9 and J is TRBJ1-2; no reliable D call. Trimming removed 0 bases from V and 8 bases from J, with 11 bases in between. Germline V gene lookup returns CDR1 SGDLS and CDR2 YYNGEE. The CDR3 is 13 amino acids. CDR3 DNA sequence: TGTGCCAGCAGCGTAGGGAGCCTAGGAGGCTACACCTTC. Encoded protein: CASSVGSLGGYTF.

A note on this clone: A junction end diverges from the germline sequence, so it may reflect a read error. The genes are TRBV18 and TRBJ2-5; D possibly corresponds to TRBD2 (5 bases). Germline V gene lookup returns CDR1 KGHSH and CDR2 LQKENI. This CDR3 has 15 amino acids. The CDR3, as DNA: TGTGCCAGCCCACCACTAGGTGGAGGTCAAGAGACCCAGTACTTC. It specifies CASPPLGGGQETQYF.

V is TRBV5-6 and J is TRBJ1-1, with D possibly matching TRBD1 (5 bases). Trimming shortened V by 3 bases and J by 10 bases, and 19 bases separated the two germline ends. Germline V gene data show CDR1 as SGHDT and CDR2 as YYEEEE. This CDR3 contains 14 residues. This chain's CDR3 is CASSSLGAVNGAFF. CDR3 DNA: TGTGCCAGCAGCTCCTTAGGGGCTGTGAATGGAGCTTTCTTT.

This clone was observed a single time. The rearrangement links TRBV7-9 to TRBJ2-1; 14 bases are a match to TRBD2. V was clipped by 5 bases and J by 7 bases; unmatched bases: 4. Germline loops: CDR1 SEHNR, CDR2 FQNEAQ (reference sequence). This CDR3 spans 15 amino acids. In DNA, the CDR3 is TGTGCCAGCAGCCCCGGGACTAGCGGGGGTAATGAGCAGTTCTTC. Its translation: CASSPGTSGGNEQFF.

This chain connects TRBV7-9 to TRBJ2-1, with TRBD2 matching over 13 bases. Trimming cost V 5 bases and J 3 bases; bases outside gene matches: 7. The CDR3 runs 17 residues. Germline V lookup: CDR1 SEHNR, CDR2 FQNEAQ (reference sequence). DNA of the CDR3: TGTGCCAGCAGCCAAGGACTAGCGGGAGTGGGCTACAATGAGCAGTTCTTC. It specifies CASSQGLAGVGYNEQFF. Based on the CDR3 plus reference TRBV7-9 and TRBJ2-1, the full variable domain is DTGVSQNPRHKITKRGQNVTFRCDPISEHNRLYWYRQTLGQGPEFLTYFQNEAQLEKSRLLSDRFSAERPKGSFSTLEIQRTEQGDSAMYLCASSQGLAGVGYNEQFFGPGTRLTVL.

This clone was seen only a few times. This chain connects TRBV2 to TRBJ1-2; weak D call: TRBD1 (5 bases). Germline V gene lookup returns CDR1 SNHLY and CDR2 FYNNEI. V gave up 4 bases and J gave up 3 bases, with 15 bases separating them. This CDR3 contains 15 residues. The chain's CDR3 is CASSGGGKGYYGYTF. CDR3 sequence (DNA): TGTGCCAGCAGTGGCGGGGGGAAGGGGTACTATGGCTACACCTTC.

This clone occurred once. The chain has TRBV28 and TRBJ2-1; 7 bases match TRBD2. This CDR3 spans 13 amino acids. The V gene end was trimmed by 7 bases and the J gene end by 3 bases; junction bases not matched to a gene: 3. CDR1 MDHEN and CDR2 SYDVKM come from the germline V gene. CDR3 nucleotides: TGTGCCAGCACCGGACTAGGCTACAATGAGCAGTTCTTC. Its translation: CASTGLGYNEQFF.

The V call is TRBV4-1, the J call TRBJ2-5; 9 bases agree with TRBD1. Germline lookup yields CDR1 MGHRA and CDR2 YSYEKL. V shed 5 bases, J shed 2 bases, and the junction held 9 bases outside the gene matches. The CDR3 sequence is 16 residues long. CDR3 sequence (DNA): TGCGCCAGCAGCTTAGGGACCGGGACAGGGCAAGAGACCCAGTACTTC. This codes for CASSLGTGTGQETQYF.